The rows below give T cell receptor beta chains drawn from one sample of a study of blood T cell repertoires in COVID-19. Assay: immunoSEQ multiplex PCR; the TCRdb copy retains only in-frame clones and omits some. Seen here are 40,000 to 50,000 clones, 81% observed once, and the top ten hold about 39%. Material: peripheral blood. The source of these receptors is a man in his forties with active or convalescent COVID-19. CDR3s include the opening cysteine and the closing phenylalanine or tryptophan. Each record gives: CDR3 protein, CDR3 DNA, V gene, clone size, D gene, J gene. The D gene is left open where the match is weak. Part of the rows lack a size; the others show once, few, many or a class for expanded clones.

CDR3aa: CASSQASGWGNTIYF; CDR3nt: TGTGCCAGCAGCCAAGCGTCAGGGTGGGGAAACACCATATATTTT; v_gene: TRBV14; abundance: .; d_gene: .; j_gene: TRBJ1-3
CDR3aa: CASISVGGGYTF; CDR3nt: TGTGCCAGCATCTCAGTCGGGGGAGGCTACACCTTC; v_gene: TRBV6-5; abundance: .; d_gene: .; j_gene: TRBJ1-2
CDR3aa: CASSPTGHNEQFF; CDR3nt: TGTGCCAGCTCACCCACAGGTCACAATGAGCAGTTCTTC; v_gene: TRBV18; abundance: few; d_gene: .; j_gene: TRBJ2-1
CDR3aa: CASNTGEETQYF; CDR3nt: TGTGCCAGTAACACAGGGGAAGAGACCCAGTACTTC; v_gene: TRBV19; abundance: once; d_gene: TRBD1; j_gene: TRBJ2-5
CDR3aa: CASSEGLAYEQYF; CDR3nt: TGTGCCAGCAGCGAGGGACTGGCCTACGAGCAGTACTTC; v_gene: TRBV13; abundance: few; d_gene: .; j_gene: TRBJ2-7
CDR3aa: CASSPTGTGVRGYTF; CDR3nt: TGTGCCAGCAGCCCAACCGGGACAGGAGTCCGGGGCTACACCTTC; v_gene: TRBV7-2; abundance: .; d_gene: TRBD1; j_gene: TRBJ1-2
CDR3aa: CASSLGGQESTGELFF; CDR3nt: TGTGCCAGCAGCTTAGGTGGACAGGAGAGCACCGGGGAGCTGTTTTTT; v_gene: TRBV11-1; abundance: once; d_gene: TRBD1; j_gene: TRBJ2-2
CDR3aa: CASSPLSGQVSGYTF; CDR3nt: TGTGCCAGCAGTCCGTTAAGTGGCCAGGTCAGCGGCTACACCTTC; v_gene: TRBV27; abundance: .; d_gene: .; j_gene: TRBJ1-2
CDR3aa: CASSLSGAVGSGYTF; CDR3nt: TGTGCCAGCAGTTTGTCAGGGGCCGTGGGTTCGGGCTACACCTTC; v_gene: TRBV5-6; abundance: .; d_gene: .; j_gene: TRBJ1-2
CDR3aa: CATSGGSGYEQYF; CDR3nt: TGTGCCACCTCCGGGGGGAGTGGGTACGAGCAGTACTTC; v_gene: TRBV19; abundance: .; d_gene: TRBD2; j_gene: TRBJ2-7
CDR3aa: CASKGAGLYNEQFF; CDR3nt: TGTGCCAGCAAGGGGGCAGGGCTTTACAATGAGCAGTTCTTC; v_gene: TRBV7-2; abundance: .; d_gene: TRBD1; j_gene: TRBJ2-1
CDR3aa: CASSLAGVNTGELFF; CDR3nt: TGTGCCAGCAGCTTAGCGGGAGTGAACACCGGGGAGCTGTTTTTT; v_gene: TRBV11-2; abundance: .; d_gene: .; j_gene: TRBJ2-2
CDR3aa: CAWSGGLINEKLFF; CDR3nt: TGTGCCTGGAGTGGAGGACTGATTAATGAAAAACTGTTTTTT; v_gene: TRBV30; abundance: .; d_gene: .; j_gene: TRBJ1-4
CDR3aa: CAFRKGWDEKLFF; CDR3nt: TGTGCCTTCCGGAAGGGGTGGGATGAAAAACTGTTTTTT; v_gene: TRBV30; abundance: .; d_gene: .; j_gene: TRBJ1-4
CDR3aa: CASTIQGDNEQFF; CDR3nt: TGTGCCAGCACCATACAGGGGGACAATGAGCAGTTCTTC; v_gene: TRBV6-5; abundance: .; d_gene: TRBD1; j_gene: TRBJ2-1
CDR3aa: CASSPKGQKLSSYEQYF; CDR3nt: TGTGCCAGCAGCCCAAAGGGACAGAAGTTATCTTCCTACGAGCAGTACTTC; v_gene: TRBV7-6; abundance: .; d_gene: TRBD1; j_gene: TRBJ2-7
CDR3aa: CASKEGQGLNGYTF; CDR3nt: TGTGCCAGCAAGGAGGGACAGGGATTAAATGGCTACACCTTC; v_gene: TRBV28; abundance: .; d_gene: TRBD1; j_gene: TRBJ1-2
CDR3aa: CASSRYGTSGGGTGELFF; CDR3nt: TGTGCCAGCAGCCGATACGGGACTAGCGGGGGTGGGACCGGGGAGCTGTTTTTT; v_gene: TRBV4-2; abundance: .; d_gene: TRBD2; j_gene: TRBJ2-2
CDR3aa: CASGPGSGTDTQYF; CDR3nt: TGTGCCAGTGGACCAGGGTCTGGCACAGATACGCAGTATTTT; v_gene: TRBV6-5; abundance: .; d_gene: .; j_gene: TRBJ2-3
CDR3aa: CASSVEGDRGGYTF; CDR3nt: TGTGCCAGCAGCGTAGAGGGGGACAGGGGTGGCTACACCTTC; v_gene: TRBV9; abundance: .; d_gene: TRBD1; j_gene: TRBJ1-2
CDR3aa: CASSQDNPGAYGYTF; CDR3nt: TGCGCCAGCAGCCAAGATAATCCAGGGGCCTATGGCTACACCTTC; v_gene: TRBV4-1; abundance: few; d_gene: .; j_gene: TRBJ1-2
CDR3aa: CASSFDITYEQYF; CDR3nt: TGTGCCAGCAGTTTCGACATTACCTACGAGCAGTACTTC; v_gene: TRBV6-5; abundance: .; d_gene: .; j_gene: TRBJ2-7
CDR3aa: CASSRHPSYEQYF; CDR3nt: TGTGCCAGCAGCCGACACCCTTCCTACGAGCAGTACTTC; v_gene: TRBV6-2/TRBV6-3; abundance: .; d_gene: .; j_gene: TRBJ2-7
CDR3aa: CASSQATGGGYTF; CDR3nt: TGTGCCAGCAGCCAGGCGACAGGGGGAGGCTACACCTTC; v_gene: TRBV3-1/TRBV3-2; abundance: .; d_gene: TRBD1; j_gene: TRBJ1-2
CDR3aa: CASSLEGTGTETQYF; CDR3nt: TGTGCCAGCAGCTTAGAAGGGACAGGGACGGAGACCCAGTACTTC; v_gene: TRBV11-2; abundance: .; d_gene: TRBD1; j_gene: TRBJ2-5
CDR3aa: CASSLSGGSYNEQFF; CDR3nt: TGTGCCAGCAGCTTGAGCGGGGGGTCCTACAATGAGCAGTTCTTC; v_gene: TRBV7-2; abundance: .; d_gene: TRBD2; j_gene: TRBJ2-1
CDR3aa: CASSQGGADEQYF; CDR3nt: TGCGCCAGCAGCCAGGGAGGCGCGGACGAGCAGTACTTC; v_gene: TRBV5-1; abundance: .; d_gene: .; j_gene: TRBJ2-7
CDR3aa: CASSYSVAGAQQPQHF; CDR3nt: TGTGCCAGCAGTTACTCTGTGGCAGGGGCACAACAGCCCCAGCATTTT; v_gene: TRBV6-5; abundance: few; d_gene: .; j_gene: TRBJ1-5
CDR3aa: CASSQSSGSRGSSETQYF; CDR3nt: TGTGCCAGCAGCCAGTCTAGCGGGAGTAGGGGTTCTTCGGAGACCCAGTACTTC; v_gene: TRBV3-1/TRBV3-2; abundance: .; d_gene: TRBD2; j_gene: TRBJ2-5
CDR3aa: CASSLGGLEGDEQYF; CDR3nt: TGTGCCAGCAGCTTGGGCGGTTTAGAGGGGGACGAGCAGTACTTC; v_gene: TRBV5-5; abundance: .; d_gene: .; j_gene: TRBJ2-7
CDR3aa: CASSQTLRGELFF; CDR3nt: TGTGCCAGCAGCCAGACACTTCGGGGGGAGCTGTTTTTT; v_gene: TRBV27; abundance: .; d_gene: .; j_gene: TRBJ2-2
CDR3aa: CASSSLSRGSYNEQFF; CDR3nt: TGTGCCAGCAGCTCCCTGTCGAGAGGTTCCTACAATGAGCAGTTCTTC; v_gene: TRBV13; abundance: .; d_gene: .; j_gene: TRBJ2-1
CDR3aa: CASRNPGQGGYGYTF; CDR3nt: TGTGCCAGCAGAAACCCGGGACAGGGGGGCTATGGCTACACCTTC; v_gene: TRBV6-5; abundance: .; d_gene: TRBD1; j_gene: TRBJ1-2
CDR3aa: CASSLKGGSYSGNTIYF; CDR3nt: TGTGCCAGCAGCTTAAAGGGGGGGAGCTACTCTGGAAACACCATATATTTT; v_gene: TRBV7-2; abundance: once; d_gene: .; j_gene: TRBJ1-3
CDR3aa: CASSYSQLREQYF; CDR3nt: TGCGCCAGCAGCTACAGCCAATTACGGGAGCAGTACTTC; v_gene: TRBV5-1; abundance: .; d_gene: .; j_gene: TRBJ2-7
CDR3aa: CASSLGGLADYNEQFF; CDR3nt: TGTGCCAGCAGCTTAGGGGGACTAGCGGACTACAATGAGCAGTTCTTC; v_gene: TRBV7-9; abundance: .; d_gene: TRBD2; j_gene: TRBJ2-1
CDR3aa: CASRSRWTGGGTEAFF; CDR3nt: TGTGCCAGCAGAAGCCGCTGGACAGGGGGCGGCACTGAAGCTTTCTTT; v_gene: TRBV6-6; abundance: .; d_gene: TRBD1; j_gene: TRBJ1-1
CDR3aa: CASRRDAPYGYTF; CDR3nt: TGTGCCAGCAGGCGGGACGCTCCCTATGGCTACACCTTC; v_gene: TRBV12-3/TRBV12-4; abundance: once; d_gene: .; j_gene: TRBJ1-2
CDR3aa: CASSSGGRGYTF; CDR3nt: TGTGCCAGCAGTTCAGGGGGCAGGGGCTACACCTTC; v_gene: TRBV6-5; abundance: .; d_gene: TRBD1; j_gene: TRBJ1-2
CDR3aa: CASSADRGRAGELFF; CDR3nt: TGTGCCAGCAGCGCCGACAGGGGTAGGGCCGGGGAGCTGTTTTTT; v_gene: TRBV9; abundance: .; d_gene: TRBD1; j_gene: TRBJ2-2
CDR3aa: CASRFRLEGTRTYEQYF; CDR3nt: TGTGCCAGCAGGTTCCGCCTTGAGGGGACACGGACCTACGAGCAGTACTTC; v_gene: TRBV28; abundance: .; d_gene: .; j_gene: TRBJ2-7
CDR3aa: CASSDPGGTEAFF; CDR3nt: TGTGCCAGCAGTGACCCCGGGGGCACTGAAGCTTTCTTT; v_gene: TRBV6-2/TRBV6-3; abundance: .; d_gene: .; j_gene: TRBJ1-1
CDR3aa: CASSEPERVTEAFF; CDR3nt: TGTGCCAGCAGTGAACCGGAGAGGGTCACTGAAGCTTTCTTT; v_gene: TRBV2; abundance: few; d_gene: .; j_gene: TRBJ1-1
CDR3aa: CASSIGLAGRNIQYF; CDR3nt: TGTGCCAGCAGCATTGGACTAGCGGGGAGAAACATTCAGTACTTC; v_gene: TRBV11-2; abundance: medium-sized; d_gene: TRBD2; j_gene: TRBJ2-4
CDR3aa: CASSGTGGSVAFF; CDR3nt: TGTGCCAGCAGTGGGACAGGGGGTTCTGTAGCTTTCTTT; v_gene: TRBV6-4; abundance: .; d_gene: TRBD1; j_gene: TRBJ1-1
CDR3aa: CSARSNEQFF; CDR3nt: TGCAGTGCTAGGTCTAATGAGCAGTTCTTC; v_gene: TRBV20-1; abundance: .; d_gene: .; j_gene: TRBJ2-1
CDR3aa: CASSISRQGWSYEQYF; CDR3nt: TGTGCCAGTAGTATATCTCGGCAGGGTTGGTCCTACGAGCAGTACTTC; v_gene: TRBV19; abundance: .; d_gene: .; j_gene: TRBJ2-7